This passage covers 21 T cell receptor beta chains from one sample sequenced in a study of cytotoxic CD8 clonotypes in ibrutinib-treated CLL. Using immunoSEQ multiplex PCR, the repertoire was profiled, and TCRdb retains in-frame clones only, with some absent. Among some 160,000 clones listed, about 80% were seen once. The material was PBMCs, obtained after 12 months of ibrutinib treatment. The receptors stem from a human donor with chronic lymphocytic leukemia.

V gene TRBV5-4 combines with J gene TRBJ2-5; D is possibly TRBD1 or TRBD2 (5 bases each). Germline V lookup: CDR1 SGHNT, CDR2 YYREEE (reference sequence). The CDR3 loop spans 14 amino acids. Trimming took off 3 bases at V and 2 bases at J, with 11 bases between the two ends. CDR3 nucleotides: TGTGCCAGCAGCTACCCGGGACGACAAGAGACCCAGTACTTC. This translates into CASSYPGRQETQYF.

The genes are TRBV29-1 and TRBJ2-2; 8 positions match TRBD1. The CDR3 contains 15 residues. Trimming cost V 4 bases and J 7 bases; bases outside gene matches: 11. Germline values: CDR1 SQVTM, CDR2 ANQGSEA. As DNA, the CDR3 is TGCAGCGTTGCGACAGGGGAATCGGTCGGCGGGGAGCTGTTTTTT. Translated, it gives CSVATGESVGGELFF.

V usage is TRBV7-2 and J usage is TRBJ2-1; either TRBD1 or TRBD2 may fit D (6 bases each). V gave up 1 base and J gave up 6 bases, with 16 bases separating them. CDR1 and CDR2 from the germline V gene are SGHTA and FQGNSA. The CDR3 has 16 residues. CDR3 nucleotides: TGTGCCAGCAGCTTAGGGCCGCTAGGGGGGAGCAATGAGCAGTTCTTC. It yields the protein CASSLGPLGGSNEQFF.

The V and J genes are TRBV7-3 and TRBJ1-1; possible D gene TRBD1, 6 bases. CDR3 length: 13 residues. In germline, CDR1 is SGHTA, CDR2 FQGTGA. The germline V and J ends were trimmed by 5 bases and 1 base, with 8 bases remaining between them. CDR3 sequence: CASSPTGNTEAFF. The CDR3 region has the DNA TGTGCCAGCAGCCCGACAGGGAACACTGAAGCTTTCTTT.

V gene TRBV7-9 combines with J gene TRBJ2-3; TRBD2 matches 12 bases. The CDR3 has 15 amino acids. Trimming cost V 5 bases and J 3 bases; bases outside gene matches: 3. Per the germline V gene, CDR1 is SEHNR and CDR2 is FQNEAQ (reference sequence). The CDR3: CASSLTSGRTDTQYF. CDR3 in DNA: TGTGCCAGCAGCCTGACTAGCGGGAGAACAGATACGCAGTATTTT.

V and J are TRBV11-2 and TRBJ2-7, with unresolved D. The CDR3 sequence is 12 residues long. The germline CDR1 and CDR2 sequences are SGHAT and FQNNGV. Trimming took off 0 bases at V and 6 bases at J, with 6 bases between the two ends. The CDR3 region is CASSLDASEQYF. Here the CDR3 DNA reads TGTGCCAGCAGCTTAGATGCCTCCGAGCAGTACTTC.

The CDR3 is CASSLVAGASYNEQFF. The CDR3 DNA is TGCGCCAGCAGCCTGGTAGCGGGAGCTTCCTACAATGAGCAGTTCTTC. The chain recombines TRBV5-1 with TRBJ2-1, with 9 positions matching TRBD2. This CDR3 spans 16 amino acids. J lost 1 base, V lost 4 bases, and 6 bases had no gene match. Germline CDR1 SGHRS, CDR2 YFSETQ. Variable domain in full (rest from reference TRBV5-1 and TRBJ2-1): KAGVTQTPRYLIKTRGQQVTLSCSPISGHRSVSWYQQTPGQGLQFLFEYFSETQRNKGNFPGRFSGRQFSNSRSEMNVSTLELGDSALYLCASSLVAGASYNEQFFGPGTRLTVL.

CDR3 DNA: TGTGCCAGCAGTTTTATGGGGGGTGGAGAGACCCAGTACTTC. Translated: CASSFMGGGETQYF. The J gene is TRBJ2-5, the V gene TRBV27; D is possibly TRBD2 (6 bases). The CDR3 consists of 14 residues. Germline CDR1 and CDR2: MNHEY and SMNVEV (reference sequence). The V and J ends lost 3 bases and 4 bases respectively, with 12 bases between them.

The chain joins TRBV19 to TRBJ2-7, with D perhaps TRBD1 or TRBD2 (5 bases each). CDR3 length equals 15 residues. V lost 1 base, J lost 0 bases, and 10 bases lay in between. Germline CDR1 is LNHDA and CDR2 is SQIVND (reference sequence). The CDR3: CASSIVGASSYEQYF. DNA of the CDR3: TGTGCCAGTAGTATAGTCGGGGCGAGCTCCTACGAGCAGTACTTC.

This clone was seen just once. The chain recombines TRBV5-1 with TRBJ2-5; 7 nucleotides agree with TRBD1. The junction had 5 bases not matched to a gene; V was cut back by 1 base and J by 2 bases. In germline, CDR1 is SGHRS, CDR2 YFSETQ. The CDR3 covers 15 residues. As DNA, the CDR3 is TGCGCCAGCAGCTTGCCGACGACAGGGCAAGAGACCCAGTACTTC. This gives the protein CASSLPTTGQETQYF.

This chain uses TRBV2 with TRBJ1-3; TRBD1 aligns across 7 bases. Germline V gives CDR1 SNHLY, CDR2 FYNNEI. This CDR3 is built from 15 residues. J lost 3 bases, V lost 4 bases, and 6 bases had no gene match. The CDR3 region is CASSANRGLGNTIYF. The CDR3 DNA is TGTGCCAGCAGTGCAAACAGGGGTCTTGGAAACACCATATATTTT.

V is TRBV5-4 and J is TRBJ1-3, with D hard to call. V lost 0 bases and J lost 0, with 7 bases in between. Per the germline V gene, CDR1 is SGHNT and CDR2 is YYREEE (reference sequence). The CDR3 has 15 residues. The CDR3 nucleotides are TGTGCCAGCAGCTTGGGGCAGAGCTCTGGAAACACCATATATTTT. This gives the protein CASSLGQSSGNTIYF.

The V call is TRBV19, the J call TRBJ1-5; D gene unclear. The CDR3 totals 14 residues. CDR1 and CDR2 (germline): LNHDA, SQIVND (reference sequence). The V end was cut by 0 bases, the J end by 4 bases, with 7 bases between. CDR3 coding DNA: TGTGCCAGTAGTATAGATCGGGAGAATCAGCCCCAGCATTTT. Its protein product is CASSIDRENQPQHF.

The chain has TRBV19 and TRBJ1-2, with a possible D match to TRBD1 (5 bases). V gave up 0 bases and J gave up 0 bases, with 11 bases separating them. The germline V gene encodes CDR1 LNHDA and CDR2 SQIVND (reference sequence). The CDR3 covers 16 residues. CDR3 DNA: TGTGCCAGTAGTATAGAAGATAAAGGGGCTAACTATGGCTACACCTTC. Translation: CASSIEDKGANYGYTF.

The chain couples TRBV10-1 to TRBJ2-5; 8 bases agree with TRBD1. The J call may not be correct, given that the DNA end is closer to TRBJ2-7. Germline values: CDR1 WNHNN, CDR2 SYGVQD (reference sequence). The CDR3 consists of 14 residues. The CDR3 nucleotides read TGCGCCAGCAACCTGACAGGGGAGAATTCCGAGCAGTACTTC. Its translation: CASNLTGENSEQYF.

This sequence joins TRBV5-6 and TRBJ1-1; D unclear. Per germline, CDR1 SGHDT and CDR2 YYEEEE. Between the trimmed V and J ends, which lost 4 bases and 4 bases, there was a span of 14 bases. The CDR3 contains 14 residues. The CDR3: CASSQRIWGTEAFF. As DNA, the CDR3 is TGTGCCAGCAGCCAAAGAATATGGGGCACTGAAGCTTTCTTT.

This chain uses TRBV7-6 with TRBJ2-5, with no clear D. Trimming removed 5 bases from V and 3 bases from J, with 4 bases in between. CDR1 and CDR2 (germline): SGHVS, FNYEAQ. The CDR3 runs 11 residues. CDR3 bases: TGTGCCAGCAGCAGTAAAGAGACCCAGTACTTC. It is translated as CASSSKETQYF.

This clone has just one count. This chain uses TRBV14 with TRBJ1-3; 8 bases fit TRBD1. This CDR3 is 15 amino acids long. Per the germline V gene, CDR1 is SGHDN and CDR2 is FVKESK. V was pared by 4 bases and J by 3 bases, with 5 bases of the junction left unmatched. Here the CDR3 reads CASSRAGTGGNTIYF. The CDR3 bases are TGTGCCAGCAGCCGGGCCGGGACAGGTGGAAACACCATATATTTT.

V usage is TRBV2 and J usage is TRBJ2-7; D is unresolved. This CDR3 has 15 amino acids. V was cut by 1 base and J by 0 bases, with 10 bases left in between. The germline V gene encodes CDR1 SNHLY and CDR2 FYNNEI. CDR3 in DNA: TGTGCCAGCAGTGAAGGAGGCGCTAGCTCCTACGAGCAGTACTTC. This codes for CASSEGGASSYEQYF.

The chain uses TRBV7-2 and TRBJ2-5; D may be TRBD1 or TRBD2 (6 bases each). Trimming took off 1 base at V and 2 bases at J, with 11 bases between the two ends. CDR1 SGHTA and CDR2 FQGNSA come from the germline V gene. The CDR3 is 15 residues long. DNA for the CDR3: TGTGCCAGCAGCTTAGGGGGGGCAGATCAAGAGACCCAGTACTTC. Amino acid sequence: CASSLGGADQETQYF. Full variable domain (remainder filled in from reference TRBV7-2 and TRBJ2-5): GAGVSQSPSNKVTEKGKDVELRCDPISGHTALYWYRQSLGQGLEFLIYFQGNSAPDKSGLPSDRFSAERTGGSVSTLTIQRTQQEDSAVYLCASSLGGADQETQYFGPGTRLLVL.

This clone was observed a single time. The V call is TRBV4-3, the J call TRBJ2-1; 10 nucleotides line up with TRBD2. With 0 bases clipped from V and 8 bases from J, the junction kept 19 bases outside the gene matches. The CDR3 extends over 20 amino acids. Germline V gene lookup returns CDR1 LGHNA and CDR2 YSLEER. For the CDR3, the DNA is TGCGCCAGCAGCCAAGATACACGAGGAGGGCCTAGCGGGAGAAGGGATGAGCAGTTCTTC. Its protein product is CASSQDTRGGPSGRRDEQFF.